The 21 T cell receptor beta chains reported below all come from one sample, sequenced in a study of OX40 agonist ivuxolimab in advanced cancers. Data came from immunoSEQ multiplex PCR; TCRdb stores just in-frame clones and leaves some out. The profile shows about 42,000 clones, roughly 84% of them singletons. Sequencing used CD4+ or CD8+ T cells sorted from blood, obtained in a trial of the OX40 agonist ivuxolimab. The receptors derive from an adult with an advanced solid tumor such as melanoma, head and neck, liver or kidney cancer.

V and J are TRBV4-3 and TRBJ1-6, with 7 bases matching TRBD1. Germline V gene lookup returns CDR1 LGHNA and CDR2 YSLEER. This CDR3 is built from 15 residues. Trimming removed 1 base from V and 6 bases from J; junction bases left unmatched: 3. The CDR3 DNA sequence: TGCGCCAGCAGCCAAGGACAGGGACCTAATTCACCCCTCCACTTT. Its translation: CASSQGQGPNSPLHF.

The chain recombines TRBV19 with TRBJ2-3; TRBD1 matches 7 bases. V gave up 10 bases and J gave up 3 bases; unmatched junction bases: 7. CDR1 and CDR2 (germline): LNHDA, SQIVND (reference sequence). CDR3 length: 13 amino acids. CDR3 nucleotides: TGTGCCATCTGGGACAGTTGGACAGATACGCAGTATTTT. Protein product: CAIWDSWTDTQYF.

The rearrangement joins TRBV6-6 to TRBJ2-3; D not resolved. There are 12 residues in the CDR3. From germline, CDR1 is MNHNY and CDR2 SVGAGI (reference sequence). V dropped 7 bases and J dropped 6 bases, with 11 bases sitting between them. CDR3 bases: TGTGCCAGCAAACGAGAGGCGGATACGCAGTATTTT. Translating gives CASKREADTQYF.

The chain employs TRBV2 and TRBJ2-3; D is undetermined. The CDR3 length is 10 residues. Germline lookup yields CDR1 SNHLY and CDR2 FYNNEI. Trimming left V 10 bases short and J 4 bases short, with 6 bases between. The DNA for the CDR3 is TGTGCCACCAGCCCAGATACGCAGTATTTT. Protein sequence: CATSPDTQYF.

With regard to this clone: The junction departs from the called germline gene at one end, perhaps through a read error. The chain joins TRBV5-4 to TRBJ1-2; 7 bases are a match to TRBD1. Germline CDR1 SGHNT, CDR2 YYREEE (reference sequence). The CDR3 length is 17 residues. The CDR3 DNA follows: TGCGCCAGCAGCCAAGATACCGCAGGGGGTAATAGTCATGGCTACACCTTC. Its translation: CASSQDTAGGNSHGYTF. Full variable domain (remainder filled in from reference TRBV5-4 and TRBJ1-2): ETGVTQSPTHLIKTRGQQVTLRCSSQSGHNTVSWYQQALGQGPQFIFQYYREEENGRGNFPPRFSGLQFPNYSSELNVNALELDDSALYLCASSQDTAGGNSHGYTFGSGTRLTVV.

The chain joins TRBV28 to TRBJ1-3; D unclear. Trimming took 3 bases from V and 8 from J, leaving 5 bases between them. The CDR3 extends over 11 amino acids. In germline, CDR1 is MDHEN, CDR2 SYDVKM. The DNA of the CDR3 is TGTGCCAGCAGTTTGGGAGACACCATATATTTT. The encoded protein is CASSLGDTIYF.

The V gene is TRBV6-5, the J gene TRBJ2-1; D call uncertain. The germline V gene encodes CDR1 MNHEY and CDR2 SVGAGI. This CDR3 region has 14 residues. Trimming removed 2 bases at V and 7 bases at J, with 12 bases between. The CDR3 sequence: CASSYEVSGNEQFF. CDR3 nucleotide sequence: TGTGCCAGCAGTTACGAGGTATCTGGAAATGAGCAGTTCTTC.

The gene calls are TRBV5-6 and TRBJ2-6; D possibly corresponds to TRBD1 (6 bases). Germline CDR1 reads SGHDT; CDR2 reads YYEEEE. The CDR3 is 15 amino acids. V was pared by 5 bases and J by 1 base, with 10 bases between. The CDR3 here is CASSNRDSGANVLTF. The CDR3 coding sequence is TGTGCCAGCAGTAACAGGGATTCTGGGGCCAACGTCCTGACTTTC.

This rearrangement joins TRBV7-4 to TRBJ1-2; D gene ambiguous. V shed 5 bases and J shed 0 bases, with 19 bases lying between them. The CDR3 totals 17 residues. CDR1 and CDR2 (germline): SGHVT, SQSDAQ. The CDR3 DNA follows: TGTGCCAGCAGCCGCGAAGCTTCTGGCAGTCCTAACTATGGCTACACCTTC. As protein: CASSREASGSPNYGYTF.

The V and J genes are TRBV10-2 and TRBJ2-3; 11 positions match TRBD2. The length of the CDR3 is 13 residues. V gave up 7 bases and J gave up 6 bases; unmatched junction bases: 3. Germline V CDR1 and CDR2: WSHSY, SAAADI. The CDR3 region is CASTSGGKDTQYF. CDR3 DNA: TGCGCCAGCACTAGCGGGGGGAAGGATACGCAGTATTTT.

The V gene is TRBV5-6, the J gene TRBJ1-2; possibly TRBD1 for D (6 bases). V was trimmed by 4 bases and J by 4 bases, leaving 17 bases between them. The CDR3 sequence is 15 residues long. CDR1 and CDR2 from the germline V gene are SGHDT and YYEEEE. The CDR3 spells CASSPGALGPYGYTF. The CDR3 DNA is TGTGCCAGCAGCCCGGGGGCCCTGGGGCCCTATGGCTACACCTTC.

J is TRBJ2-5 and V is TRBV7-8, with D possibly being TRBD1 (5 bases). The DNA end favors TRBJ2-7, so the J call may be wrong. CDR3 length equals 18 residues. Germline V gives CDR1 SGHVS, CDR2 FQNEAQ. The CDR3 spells CASSLVGDLTPNFYEQYF. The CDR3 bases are TGTGCCAGCAGCTTAGTAGGGGATCTAACGCCCAATTTCTACGAGCAGTACTTC.

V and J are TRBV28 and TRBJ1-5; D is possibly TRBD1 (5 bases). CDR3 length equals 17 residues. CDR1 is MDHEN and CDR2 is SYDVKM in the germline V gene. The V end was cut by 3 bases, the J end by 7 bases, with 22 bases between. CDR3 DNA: TGTGCCAGCAGTTTCAAGAGGCTGGGACCCAGCCAACAGCCCCAGCATTTT. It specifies CASSFKRLGPSQQPQHF.

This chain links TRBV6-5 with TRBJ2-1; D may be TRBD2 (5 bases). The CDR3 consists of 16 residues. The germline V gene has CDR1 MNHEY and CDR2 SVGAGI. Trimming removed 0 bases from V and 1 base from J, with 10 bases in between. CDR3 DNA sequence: TGTGCCAGCAGTTACTCGGGCGGGCTTTCCTACAATGAGCAGTTCTTC. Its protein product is CASSYSGGLSYNEQFF.

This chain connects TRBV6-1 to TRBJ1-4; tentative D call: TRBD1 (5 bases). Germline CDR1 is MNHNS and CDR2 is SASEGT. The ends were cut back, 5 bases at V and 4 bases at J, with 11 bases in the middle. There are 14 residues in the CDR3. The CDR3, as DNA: TGTGCCAGCAGTCAACGGGGACTTAATGAAAAACTGTTTTTT. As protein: CASSQRGLNEKLFF.

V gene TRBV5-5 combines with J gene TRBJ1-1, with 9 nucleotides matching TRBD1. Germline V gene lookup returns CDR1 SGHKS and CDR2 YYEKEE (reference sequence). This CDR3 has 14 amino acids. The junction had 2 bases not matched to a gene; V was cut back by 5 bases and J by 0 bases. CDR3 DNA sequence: TGTGCCAGCAGAGGGGACAGGGTGAACACTGAAGCTTTCTTT. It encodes CASRGDRVNTEAFF. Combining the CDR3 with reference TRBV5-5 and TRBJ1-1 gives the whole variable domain DAGVTQSPTHLIKTRGQQVTLRCSPISGHKSVSWYQQVLGQGPQFIFQYYEKEERGRGNFPDRFSARQFPNYSSELNVNALLLGDSALYLCASRGDRVNTEAFFGQGTRLTVV.

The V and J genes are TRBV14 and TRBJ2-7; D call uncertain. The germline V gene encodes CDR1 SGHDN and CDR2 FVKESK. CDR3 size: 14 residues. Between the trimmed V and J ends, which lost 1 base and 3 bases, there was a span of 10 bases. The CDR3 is CASSQGRGFYEQYV. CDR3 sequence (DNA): TGTGCCAGCAGCCAAGGTCGTGGCTTCTACGAGCAGTACGTC.

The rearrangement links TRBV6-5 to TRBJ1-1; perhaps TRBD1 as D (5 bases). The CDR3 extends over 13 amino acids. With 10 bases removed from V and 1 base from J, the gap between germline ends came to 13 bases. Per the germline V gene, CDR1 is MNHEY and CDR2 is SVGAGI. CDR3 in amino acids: CATLGVPNTEAFF. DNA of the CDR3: TGTGCCACCCTAGGGGTCCCGAACACTGAAGCTTTCTTT.

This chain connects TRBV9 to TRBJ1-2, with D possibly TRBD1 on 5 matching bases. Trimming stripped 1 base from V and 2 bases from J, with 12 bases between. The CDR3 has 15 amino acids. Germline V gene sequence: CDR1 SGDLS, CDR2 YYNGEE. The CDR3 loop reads CASSVTGLGNYGYTF. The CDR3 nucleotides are TGTGCCAGCAGCGTAACGGGACTTGGGAACTATGGCTACACCTTC.

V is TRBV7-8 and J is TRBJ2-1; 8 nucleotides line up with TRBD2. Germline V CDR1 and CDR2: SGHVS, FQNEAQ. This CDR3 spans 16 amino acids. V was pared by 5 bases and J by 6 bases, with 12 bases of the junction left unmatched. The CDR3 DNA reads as TGTGCCAGCAGCCCTATAGCGGGGTCGCCCGGCAATGAGCAGTTCTTC. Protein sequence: CASSPIAGSPGNEQFF.

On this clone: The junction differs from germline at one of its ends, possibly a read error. CDR3 loop: CASTLGGQMIDEQYF. CDR3 DNA sequence: TGTGCCAGCACCTTAGGGGGACAGATGATCGACGAGCAGTACTTC. The J gene is TRBJ2-7, the V gene TRBV7-6; 7 nucleotides agree with TRBD1. Germline assignment: CDR1 SGHVS and CDR2 FNYEAQ. The CDR3 runs to 15 residues.